This TCR beta chain was profiled in a study of radiation and T cells in renal cell carcinoma. Germline V lookup: CDR1 MNHNS, CDR2 SASEGT. This CDR3 is 15 amino acids long. With 11 bases clipped from V and 4 bases from J, the junction kept 13 bases outside the gene matches. In this sample, this clone turned up once. Sequencing was performed with immunoSEQ multiplex PCR; in TCRdb, only in-frame clones are kept and a portion is missing. The sample carries 60,000 or so clones, 70% to 80% recorded once. Time point given: blood 4 weeks post-SBRT, at nephrectomy. Described treatment: 15 Gy SBRT to primary tumor, nephrectomy 4 weeks later. Nephrectomy followed 15 Gy stereotactic body radiation by 4 weeks.

The source material was blood, sampled from a patient whose treatment included radiotherapy and nephrectomy. This TCR came from a man in his 60s with renal cell carcinoma. The V and J genes are TRBV6-1 and TRBJ2-3; 9 bases agree with TRBD1. The CDR3 nucleotides are TGTGCCGCCAGGCGGGGACAGGGTATTTCAGATACGCAGTATTTT. Translated, it gives CAARRGQGISDTQYF.